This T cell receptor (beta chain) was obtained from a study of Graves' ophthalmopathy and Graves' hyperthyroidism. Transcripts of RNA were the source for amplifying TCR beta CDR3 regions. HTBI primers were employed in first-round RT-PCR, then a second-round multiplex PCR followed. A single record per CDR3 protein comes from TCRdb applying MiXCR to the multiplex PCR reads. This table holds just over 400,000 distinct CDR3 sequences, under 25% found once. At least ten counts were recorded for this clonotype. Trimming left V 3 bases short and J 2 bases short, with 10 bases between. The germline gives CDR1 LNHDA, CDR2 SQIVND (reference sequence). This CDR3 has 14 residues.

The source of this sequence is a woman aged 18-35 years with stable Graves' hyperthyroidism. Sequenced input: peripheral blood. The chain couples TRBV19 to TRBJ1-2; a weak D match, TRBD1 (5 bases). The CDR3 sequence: CASSIGRQNYGYTF. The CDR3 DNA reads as TGTGCCAGTAGTATCGGGCGACAGAACTATGGCTACACCTTC.